This passage covers 15 T cell receptor beta chains from one sample sequenced in a study of regulatory T cells in long-lasting Graves disease. The authors built TCR beta libraries using iRepertoire HTBI primers and Arm-PCR of CDR3 regions. Each CDR3 protein is one row after TCRdb ran MiXCR on the multiplex PCR reads. Here the sample spans around 400,000 distinct CDR3 sequences, roughly 15% being singletons. Described time point: newly diagnosed GD, antithyroid drugs for less than 3 months. PBMC RNA was the source of the TCR library. The sample was also linked to a second study, of T cells in Graves' hyperthyroidism and ophthalmopathy.

The sequences come from peripheral blood mononuclear cells (PBMCs), collected at new diagnosis, from a patient treated with antithyroid drugs. These receptors all come from a woman aged 40-49 years with Graves disease.

In its sample, this clonotype was seen a few times. This rearrangement joins TRBV20-1 to TRBJ2-4, with a tentative D call TRBD2 (7 bases). V was cut by 4 bases and J by 3 bases, with 16 bases left in between. Germline-derived CDR1 and CDR2 are DFQATT and SNEGSKA (reference sequence). The CDR3 spans 15 residues. This CDR3 is CSANPTGRDKNIQYF. CDR3 DNA sequence: TGCAGTGCTAACCCTACAGGGAGGGACAAAAACATTCAGTACTTC.

The table lists this clonotype with many counts. The chain has TRBV7-2 and TRBJ2-7; 8 nucleotides line up with TRBD2. Germline CDR1 and CDR2: SGHTA and FQGNSA. The ends lost 2 bases at V and 2 bases at J; junction bases unmatched: 17. The CDR3 consists of 19 residues. The CDR3 DNA sequence: TGTGCCAGCAGCTTATCTTTATCGGGAGGGCCCTCCACCGCCTACGAGCAGTACTTC. Protein: CASSLSLSGGPSTAYEQYF.

This clonotype was seen a few times. The gene calls are TRBV9 and TRBJ2-2; D might be TRBD2 (7 bases). This CDR3 contains 15 residues. Germline V gene sequence: CDR1 SGDLS, CDR2 YYNGEE. V was cut by 4 bases and J by 2 bases, with 12 bases left in between. The CDR3 here is CASSRGGANTGELFF. The DNA for the CDR3 is TGTGCCAGCAGCCGAGGGGGGGCTAACACCGGGGAGCTGTTTTTT.

The table lists this clonotype with many counts. The rearrangement uses TRBV6-5 and TRBJ2-2; D perhaps matches TRBD1 (5 bases). This CDR3 is built from 14 residues. Trimming pared 0 bases from V and 6 bases from J, leaving 8 bases between. Germline assignment: CDR1 MNHEY and CDR2 SVGAGI. The CDR3 here is CASSYSRGPGELFF. In nucleotides, the CDR3 is TGTGCCAGCAGTTACTCAAGGGGTCCCGGGGAGCTGTTTTTT.

This clonotype has at least ten counts. The V gene is TRBV2, the J gene TRBJ2-1; 7 positions match TRBD1. From germline, CDR1 is SNHLY and CDR2 FYNNEI. V gave up 6 bases and J gave up 0 bases; unmatched junction bases: 8. This CDR3 is built from 16 residues. The CDR3 coding sequence is TGTGCCAGCAGCCATCAGACAGGGAGCTCCTACAATGAGCAGTTCTTC. As protein: CASSHQTGSSYNEQFF.

In this sample, this clonotype turned up many times. The V call is TRBV7-9, the J call TRBJ2-5; TRBD1 matches 7 bases. CDR1 and CDR2 from the germline V gene are SEHNR and FQNEAQ (reference sequence). V was pared by 2 bases and J by 3 bases, with 3 bases of the junction left unmatched. The CDR3 loop spans 14 amino acids. In DNA, the CDR3 is TGTGCCAGCAGCTTACAAGGGGGCGAAGAGACCCAGTACTTC. The encoded protein is CASSLQGGEETQYF.

This clonotype has just a few counts. V gene TRBV20-1 combines with J gene TRBJ1-6; D call uncertain. The CDR3 contains 16 residues. The germline gives CDR1 DFQATT, CDR2 SNEGSKA (reference sequence). The V gene lost 0 bases and the J gene lost 7 bases, with 16 bases spanning the gap. The CDR3 bases are TGCAGTGCTAGAGATCTATCGGAGAATAAGAATTCACCCCTCCACTTT. As protein: CSARDLSENKNSPLHF.

This clonotype was detected ten times or more. V is TRBV6-2 or TRBV6-3 and J is TRBJ2-1; TRBD2 aligns across 8 bases. The CDR3 is made up of 14 amino acids. V trimming: 3 bases; J trimming: 6 bases; junction bases outside the gene matches: 4. Germline loops: CDR1 MNHEY, CDR2 SVGEGT. CDR3 sequence reads: CASSYSGNSNEQFF. In nucleotides, the CDR3 is TGTGCCAGCAGTTATAGCGGGAATTCCAATGAGCAGTTCTTC.

The chain carries TRBV6-2 or TRBV6-3 and TRBJ2-7, with 10 bases aligning to TRBD2. This CDR3 has 15 amino acids. V shed 5 bases, J shed 2 bases, and the junction held 6 bases outside the gene matches. Germline V gene lookup returns CDR1 MNHEY and CDR2 SVGEGT. DNA for the CDR3: TGTGCCAGCAGTCTCAAGCGGGAGGGTGCCTACGAGCAGTACTTC. Its protein product is CASSLKREGAYEQYF.

This clonotype was counted ten times or more. The chain is built from TRBV2 and TRBJ2-1; 9 nucleotides agree with TRBD1. With V trimmed by 6 bases and J by 8 bases, 11 bases remained unmatched. There are 15 residues in the CDR3. Germline CDR1 is SNHLY and CDR2 is FYNNEI. DNA for the CDR3: TGTGCCAGCAGACACGACAGGGGGGATTACGATGAGCAGTTCTTC. Residues: CASRHDRGDYDEQFF.

In its sample, this clonotype was seen many times. V and J are TRBV2 and TRBJ2-1; the D is unclear. The V gene lost 4 bases and the J gene lost 4 bases, with 8 bases spanning the gap. The CDR3 extends over 13 amino acids. The germline CDR1 and CDR2 sequences are SNHLY and FYNNEI. The CDR3 DNA follows: TGTGCCAGCAGTGTTAGGGCGTACAATGAGCAGTTCTTC. Encoded protein: CASSVRAYNEQFF. The variable domain in full, completed from reference TRBV2 and TRBJ2-1, reads EPEVTQTPSHQVTQMGQEVILRCVPISNHLYFYWYRQILGQKVEFLVSFYNNEISEKSEIFDDQFSVERPDGSNFTLKIRSTKLEDSAMYFCASSVRAYNEQFFGPGTRLTVL.

This clonotype was seen ten or more times. The rearrangement uses TRBV28 and TRBJ2-5, with D unclear. The CDR3 is 14 amino acids. Germline V gene data show CDR1 as MDHEN and CDR2 as SYDVKM. V gave up 5 bases and J gave up 1 base, with 11 bases separating them. The CDR3 region is CASSPMVSQETQYF. The DNA for the CDR3 is TGTGCCAGCAGTCCGATGGTGAGCCAAGAGACCCAGTACTTC.

This clonotype occurred many times. This sequence joins TRBV6-1 and TRBJ2-5; 7 bases line up with TRBD2. The J segment lost 3 bases and the V segment lost 5 bases, leaving 12 bases of the junction unmatched. Germline CDR1 and CDR2: MNHNS and SASEGT. CDR3 length: 16 residues. DNA for the CDR3: TGTGCCAGCAGTAACCTACTGGCGGGAGTTAAAGAGACCCAGTACTTC. Translated: CASSNLLAGVKETQYF.

This clonotype was detected many times. The chain uses TRBV11-2 and TRBJ2-5; possibly TRBD2 for D (5 bases). The J call may be incorrect, as the DNA end agrees better with TRBJ2-1. Germline CDR1 is SGHAT and CDR2 is FQNNGV. This CDR3 spans 15 amino acids. The CDR3 spells CASSLRSPGVNEQFF. CDR3 nucleotides: TGTGCCAGCAGTCTCAGGTCTCCCGGGGTCAATGAGCAGTTCTTC.

There are a few counts of this clonotype. This could be a read error, since a much larger clone is one nucleotide away. The conserved phenylalanine or tryptophan is not found at the CDR3 terminus, so this likely reflects a read error. J is TRBJ2-5 and V is TRBV2; D remains unclear. The J call is uncertain, as TRBJ2-1 better fits the DNA end. The CDR3 extends over 14 amino acids. Germline V CDR1 and CDR2: SNHLY, FYNNEI. CDR3 residues: CASSDKAGDNEQFL. The CDR3 bases are TGTGCCAGCAGTGATAAGGCAGGAGACAATGAGCAGTTCCTC.